The T cell receptor beta chain described here comes from a study of breast tumors, draining lymph nodes, adjacent tissues (dated by TCRdb to the mid-2010s). Background on the whole study: TCR beta repertoires were compared across tumor, adjacent nontumor tissue and axillary lymph nodes obtained from breast cancer patients. The study aimed to assess the relationships and possible T-cell exchange between tumor, surrounding tissue and draining lymph node repertoires in human breast cancer. On the study overall, not on this receptor specifically: Rather than being directly demonstrated, the conclusion that tumor T cells originate in lymph nodes was presented as consistent with a hypothesis. Tumors showed preferential V and J gene usage, and their T-cell repertoire diversity fell below that of lymph nodes yet above that of nontumor tissue. The similarity between tumor and nontumor tissue repertoires was significantly greater in luminal-like breast cancer than in basal-like breast cancer. The data were considered consistent with the idea that most tumor T cells come from the lymph node and then expand in tumor tissue.

Trimming removed 0 bases from V and 5 bases from J, leaving 20 bases between the germline ends. Taken from the germline V gene, the CDR1 and CDR2 loops are SGDLS and YYNGEE. The CDR3, from cysteine to phenylalanine, totals 17 residues. The only DNA kept is the CDR3, 51 bases in frame from the first base. The sequencing machine was an Illumina HiSeq 2000. TCR beta chain libraries were generated by multiplex PCR amplification. The amplified TCR beta chain products were analyzed by high-throughput sequencing. Through fastp at Q25 and MiXCR, TCRdb rebuilt clones from the public reads, retaining in-frame beta chains. Each CDR3 protein gets just one entry, which takes the most common genes and DNA from the rows behind it. This sample is represented by 85,000 to 120,000 distinct CDR3 sequences; around 30% of them were singletons. 5.5% to 6% of the sample belongs to the ten largest clones. A word on this clonotype: The antigen it binds to is not known. It has no much larger one-base neighbor in the sample; base qualities were not kept.

The lymph node samples were taken from the axillary draining lymph nodes of breast cancer patients. The source is a female donor with breast cancer. Some clones in this sample may be carry-over from other donors' samples. What was sequenced was axillary lymph node tissue. The chain is made from TRBV9 and TRBJ2-5; TRBD1 might be the D gene, on 6 matching bases. This receptor has the CDR3 CASSVVPGANTGETQYF. The bases are TGTGCCAGCAGCGTAGTTCCAGGGGCGAACACCGGGGAGACCCAGTACTTC.